These T cell receptor beta chains were read from a single sample in a study of vaccination effects on CD4 cells after COVID-19. These receptors' targets are unknown. Clones were sequenced by immunoSEQ multiplex PCR, and TCRdb holds only the in-frame ones, with some missing. The table records about 38,000 clones, about four fifths of them present only once. The sequencing used CD4+ T cells from PBMCs cultured without peptide, collected before COVID-19 vaccination. Source of these receptors: a human donor who received a COVID-19 vaccine. Both conserved end residues are part of each CDR3. The D gene is left open where the match is weak. Clone size is not always given. Where it is, it says once, few, many or a class for expanded clones.

.	TRBV27	TRBJ1-3	.	CASSSRHGNTIYF	TGTGCCAGCAGTTCCCGCCATGGAAACACCATATATTTT
.	TRBV27	TRBJ2-2	.	CASRDRLVGGELFF	TGTGCCAGCAGAGACAGACTAGTCGGCGGGGAGCTGTTTTTT
.	TRBV3-1/TRBV3-2	TRBJ1-4	once	CASSFEYSREKLFF	TGTGCCAGCAGCTTCGAATACTCGAGGGAAAAACTGTTTTTT
TRBD2	TRBV19	TRBJ2-2	few	CASSRTSGGTTGELFF	TGTGCCAGTAGTAGGACTAGCGGGGGGACCACCGGGGAGCTGTTTTTT
.	TRBV6-5	TRBJ1-2	.	CASSFVPQGYGYTF	TGTGCCAGCAGTTTTGTCCCCCAGGGCTATGGCTACACCTTC
TRBD1	TRBV5-1	TRBJ1-2	.	CASSLYTGVGYTF	TGCGCCAGCAGCTTATACACAGGGGTCGGCTACACCTTC
TRBD1	TRBV6-5	TRBJ1-2	.	CASSTSGQAGYGYTF	TGTGCCAGCAGTACCTCGGGACAGGCAGGATATGGCTACACCTTC
.	TRBV2	TRBJ2-2	.	CASSGGRGNTGELFF	TGTGCCAGCAGTGGCGGCAGGGGGAACACCGGGGAGCTGTTTTTT
.	TRBV5-8	TRBJ2-5	.	CASNSRIGLTQYF	TGTGCCAGCAACTCTCGGATTGGATTGACCCAGTACTTC
TRBD1	TRBV29-1	TRBJ2-2	few	CSVEDRGQGNTGELFF	TGCAGCGTTGAAGATCGGGGACAGGGGAACACCGGGGAGCTGTTTTTT
.	TRBV6-2/TRBV6-3	TRBJ1-6	large	CASSSRSGGETLHF	TGTGCCAGCAGTTCCCGGAGCGGCGGGGAGACCCTCCACTTT
TRBD2	TRBV5-1	TRBJ2-1	.	CASSFSGTSVDNEQFF	TGCGCCAGCAGCTTCAGCGGGACTAGCGTAGACAATGAGCAGTTCTTC
TRBD1	TRBV24-1	TRBJ2-1	once	CATSDNRDRGGNEQFF	TGTGCCACCAGTGACAACCGGGACAGGGGCGGGAATGAGCAGTTCTTC
TRBD1	TRBV24-1	TRBJ2-1	.	CATSDRRKPGTVGEQFF	TGTGCCACCAGTGATCGCCGAAAACCCGGGACAGTGGGCGAGCAGTTCTTC
.	TRBV28	TRBJ1-1	.	CASSSEGRIGTEAFF	TGTGCCAGCAGTTCGGAAGGCAGGATCGGAACTGAAGCTTTCTTT
.	TRBV30	TRBJ1-2	.	CAWSRGLYDGYTF	TGTGCCTGGAGCCGGGGACTTTATGATGGCTACACCTTC
.	TRBV6-5	TRBJ1-6	few	CASSPSYRNSPLHF	TGTGCCAGCAGTCCCAGCTATCGTAATTCACCCCTCCACTTT
TRBD1	TRBV5-5	TRBJ2-5	.	CASSLGQGQETQYF	TGTGCCAGCAGCCTCGGACAGGGACAAGAGACCCAGTACTTC
.	TRBV15	TRBJ1-5	.	CATSRDLDPARGPQHF	TGTGCCACCAGCAGAGATCTGGACCCGGCCAGGGGGCCCCAGCATTTT
TRBD1	TRBV27	TRBJ1-2	.	CASSFLRDRGPGYTF	TGTGCCAGCAGTTTCCTCCGGGACAGGGGGCCCGGCTACACCTTC
.	TRBV12-3/TRBV12-4	TRBJ1-1	few	CASSSRGTEAFF	TGTGCCAGCAGTTCCAGAGGGACTGAAGCTTTCTTT
.	TRBV6-1	TRBJ2-4	.	CASSDAVPKNIQYF	TGTGCCAGCAGTGACGCGGTACCCAAAAACATTCAGTACTTC
.	TRBV10-1	TRBJ1-1	.	CASSDQGFTEAFF	TGCGCCAGCAGTGATCAAGGGTTCACTGAAGCTTTCTTT
.	TRBV5-6	TRBJ1-5	.	CASSFYDRSNQPQHF	TGTGCCAGCAGCTTCTACGACAGGAGCAATCAGCCCCAGCATTTT
.	TRBV2	TRBJ1-3	once	CASSEIEGNTIYF	TGTGCCAGCAGTGAAATCGAGGGAAACACCATATATTTT
.	TRBV4-1	TRBJ2-1	.	CASSPLSGDEQFF	TGCGCCAGCAGCCCTTTATCTGGGGATGAGCAGTTCTTC
.	TRBV4-2	TRBJ2-5	.	CASSLREEEQETQYF	TGTGCCAGCAGCCTAAGGGAAGAGGAGCAAGAGACCCAGTACTTC
.	TRBV18	TRBJ2-5	.	CASSLVSIPREAQYF	TGTGCCAGCTCACTTGTATCGATACCAAGAGAGGCCCAGTACTTC
.	TRBV3-1/TRBV3-2	TRBJ1-4	.	CASSQVGSYNEKLFF	TGTGCCAGCAGCCAAGTCGGCAGCTATAATGAAAAACTGTTTTTT
TRBD1	TRBV24-1	TRBJ1-5	.	CATSDLDRGLEVNQPQHF	TGTGCCACCAGTGATTTGGACAGGGGGCTCGAAGTCAATCAGCCCCAGCATTTT
.	TRBV12-5	TRBJ2-6	.	CASGQLSGANVLTF	TGTGCTAGTGGGCAGCTCTCTGGGGCCAACGTCCTGACTTTC
TRBD1	TRBV19	TRBJ1-1	.	CATSTGRNTEAFF	TGTGCCACCTCGACAGGGCGGAACACTGAAGCTTTCTTT
TRBD1	TRBV5-1	TRBJ1-1	few	CASSWGQGEVAEAFF	TGCGCCAGCAGCTGGGGACAGGGAGAGGTGGCTGAAGCTTTCTTT
.	TRBV6-2/TRBV6-3	TRBJ2-2	.	CASSGIGKASGELFF	TGTGCCAGCAGTGGAATAGGAAAAGCTTCCGGGGAGCTGTTTTTT
TRBD1	TRBV7-3	TRBJ2-2	few	CASRGGANTGELFF	TGTGCCAGCCGAGGGGGCGCAAACACCGGGGAGCTGTTTTTT
.	TRBV12-2	TRBJ2-2	.	CASRLGLAGGPCTGELFF	TGTGCAAGTCGCTTAGGCCTAGCGGGGGGGCCATGCACCGGGGAGCTGTTTTTT
.	TRBV28	TRBJ1-3	.	CASSLERQGFNTIYF	TGTGCCAGCAGTTTAGAGCGCCAGGGGTTTAACACCATATATTTT
TRBD2	TRBV4-2	TRBJ2-3	once	CASSLNRLAGGLSSTDTQYF	TGTGCCAGCAGCCTAAACAGACTAGCGGGGGGCCTATCTAGCACAGATACGCAGTATTTT
.	TRBV5-1	TRBJ1-2	.	CASSIPDGTGKGYTF	TGCGCCAGCAGCATCCCTGACGGGACGGGGAAGGGCTACACCTTC
.	TRBV24-1	TRBJ1-2	.	CATSESRTAYGYTF	TGTGCCACCAGTGAATCAAGAACAGCCTATGGCTACACCTTC
.	TRBV2	TRBJ2-5	.	CASSASIGEETQYF	TGTGCCAGCAGTGCTTCCATAGGGGAGGAGACCCAGTACTTC
.	TRBV6-5	TRBJ1-1	.	CASGRQVNTEAFF	TGTGCCAGCGGACGGCAAGTGAACACTGAAGCTTTCTTT
.	TRBV7-2	TRBJ1-1	.	CASSFKVRDTEAFF	TGTGCCAGCAGCTTCAAGGTCAGGGACACTGAAGCTTTCTTT
TRBD1	TRBV7-2	TRBJ2-2	.	CASSPRARTGGGGELFF	TGTGCCAGCAGCCCACGGGCCCGGACAGGGGGCGGCGGGGAGCTGTTTTTT
TRBD1	TRBV6-2/TRBV6-3	TRBJ2-5	.	CASSGTAQETQYF	TGTGCCAGCAGCGGGACAGCCCAAGAGACCCAGTACTTC